The rows below give T cell receptor beta chains drawn from one sample of a study of T-cell reconstitution after alpha-beta-depleted transplantation in children. TCRdb analysed the PCR reads with MiXCR anew, one entry per CDR3 protein. The sample lists about 340,000 distinct CDR3 sequences, about 17% occurring once. Sequenced here: PBMCs, mostly from graft donor cells, sampled 360 days after TCRalphabeta/CD19-depleted stem cell transplant. Source of these receptors: a male patient between 2 and 15 years old who had a stem cell transplant for acute lymphoblastic leukemia, so the T cells may come from the graft donor. CDR3s include the opening cysteine and the closing phenylalanine or tryptophan. A D gene is named only where the DNA matches it firmly. Clone size appears in some rows only: once, few, many, or a class for an expanded clone.

clone_size: .; d_call: TRBD2; j_call: TRBJ2-5; v_call: TRBV7-9; cdr3_length: 16; cdr3_aa: CASSSNIELAGETQYF
clone_size: .; d_call: TRBD2; j_call: TRBJ2-1; v_call: TRBV12-3/TRBV12-4; cdr3_length: 14; cdr3_aa: CASSVAGEIFEQFF
clone_size: few; d_call: TRBD1; j_call: TRBJ2-1; v_call: TRBV6-5; cdr3_length: 18; cdr3_aa: CASSYSAPPGTGVNEQFF
clone_size: many; d_call: .; j_call: TRBJ1-5; v_call: TRBV12-3/TRBV12-4; cdr3_length: 13; cdr3_aa: CASSLDLRQPQHF
clone_size: few; d_call: .; j_call: TRBJ1-1; v_call: TRBV5-1; cdr3_length: 13; cdr3_aa: CASSPGIHTEAFF
clone_size: .; d_call: .; j_call: TRBJ1-1; v_call: TRBV15; cdr3_length: 14; cdr3_aa: CATSRGGGRSEAFF
clone_size: .; d_call: .; j_call: TRBJ2-7; v_call: TRBV10-3; cdr3_length: 15; cdr3_aa: CAISESLLPQGEQYF
clone_size: many; d_call: .; j_call: TRBJ2-1; v_call: TRBV12-3/TRBV12-4; cdr3_length: 16; cdr3_aa: CASSLGYYSAYNEQFF
clone_size: few; d_call: .; j_call: TRBJ2-1; v_call: TRBV7-2; cdr3_length: 14; cdr3_aa: CASSLWTYNNEQFF
clone_size: few; d_call: .; j_call: TRBJ2-4; v_call: TRBV20-1; cdr3_length: 15; cdr3_aa: CSARDWARGKNIQYF
clone_size: few; d_call: .; j_call: TRBJ2-3; v_call: TRBV29-1; cdr3_length: 13; cdr3_aa: CSVEILATDTQYF
clone_size: many; d_call: TRBD1; j_call: TRBJ2-2; v_call: TRBV12-3/TRBV12-4; cdr3_length: 17; cdr3_aa: CASSSNPGGEGTGELFF
clone_size: many; d_call: TRBD2; j_call: TRBJ2-2; v_call: TRBV7-3; cdr3_length: 16; cdr3_aa: CASSLTSGRGTGELFF
clone_size: .; d_call: .; j_call: TRBJ2-3; v_call: TRBV28; cdr3_length: 14; cdr3_aa: CASSPAPSTDTQYF
clone_size: .; d_call: TRBD1; j_call: TRBJ1-2; v_call: TRBV18; cdr3_length: 18; cdr3_aa: CASSPGSGQGPTNYGYTF
clone_size: .; d_call: .; j_call: TRBJ2-1; v_call: TRBV29-1; cdr3_length: 14; cdr3_aa: CSVEGRSSYNEQFF
clone_size: many; d_call: .; j_call: TRBJ1-3; v_call: TRBV7-9; cdr3_length: 15; cdr3_aa: CASSLRQASGNTIYF
clone_size: few; d_call: .; j_call: TRBJ1-2; v_call: TRBV12-3/TRBV12-4; cdr3_length: 13; cdr3_aa: CASSPERDYGYTF
clone_size: few; d_call: TRBD1; j_call: TRBJ1-3; v_call: TRBV13; cdr3_length: 14; cdr3_aa: CASSPTGTGNTIYF
clone_size: .; d_call: TRBD2; j_call: TRBJ2-1; v_call: TRBV6-2/TRBV6-3; cdr3_length: 17; cdr3_aa: CASSRRTSGTTYNEQFF
clone_size: few; d_call: .; j_call: TRBJ1-4; v_call: TRBV12-3/TRBV12-4; cdr3_length: 14; cdr3_aa: CASRRQELNEKLFF
clone_size: .; d_call: .; j_call: TRBJ2-1; v_call: TRBV20-1; cdr3_length: 15; cdr3_aa: CSARGRTFSYNEQFF
clone_size: .; d_call: .; j_call: TRBJ1-1; v_call: TRBV7-8; cdr3_length: 17; cdr3_aa: CASSSIGAGTVNTEAFF
clone_size: few; d_call: .; j_call: TRBJ2-7; v_call: TRBV7-9; cdr3_length: 13; cdr3_aa: CASSPTTGREQYF
clone_size: .; d_call: .; j_call: TRBJ2-3; v_call: TRBV12-3/TRBV12-4; cdr3_length: 17; cdr3_aa: CASSLGARGGLGDTQYF
clone_size: few; d_call: TRBD2; j_call: TRBJ2-1; v_call: TRBV29-1; cdr3_length: 12; cdr3_aa: CSSGMSYNEQFF
clone_size: .; d_call: .; j_call: TRBJ1-2; v_call: TRBV7-8; cdr3_length: 14; cdr3_aa: CASSFEGGIVGYTF
clone_size: .; d_call: TRBD1; j_call: TRBJ1-2; v_call: TRBV15; cdr3_length: 17; cdr3_aa: CATSRDRPGTGDYGYTF
clone_size: few; d_call: .; j_call: TRBJ2-7; v_call: TRBV7-2; cdr3_length: 11; cdr3_aa: CASSPSVEQYF
clone_size: few; d_call: .; j_call: TRBJ1-5; v_call: TRBV7-9; cdr3_length: 13; cdr3_aa: CASSRGQNQPQHF
clone_size: .; d_call: .; j_call: TRBJ2-7; v_call: TRBV7-9; cdr3_length: 15; cdr3_aa: CASSLDPGLHYEQYF
clone_size: .; d_call: TRBD1; j_call: TRBJ2-7; v_call: TRBV27; cdr3_length: 15; cdr3_aa: CASSLQGTGHYEQYF
clone_size: few; d_call: .; j_call: TRBJ2-3; v_call: TRBV5-6; cdr3_length: 16; cdr3_aa: CASSLAGGTRTDTQYF
clone_size: .; d_call: TRBD2; j_call: TRBJ2-1; v_call: TRBV28; cdr3_length: 17; cdr3_aa: CASSFSGTSGSGNEQFF
clone_size: few; d_call: .; j_call: TRBJ2-1; v_call: TRBV7-2; cdr3_length: 14; cdr3_aa: CASSLAGKNNEQFF
clone_size: few; d_call: TRBD1; j_call: TRBJ2-7; v_call: TRBV7-2; cdr3_length: 18; cdr3_aa: CASSSSRQGGGRGYEQYF
clone_size: .; d_call: .; j_call: TRBJ1-5; v_call: TRBV6-2/TRBV6-3; cdr3_length: 14; cdr3_aa: CATSLRISNQPQHF
clone_size: .; d_call: TRBD2; j_call: TRBJ2-2; v_call: TRBV6-1; cdr3_length: 16; cdr3_aa: CASSTSAGASNGELFF
clone_size: few; d_call: .; j_call: TRBJ2-7; v_call: TRBV6-2/TRBV6-3; cdr3_length: 14; cdr3_aa: CASSKVPSSYEQYF
clone_size: .; d_call: .; j_call: TRBJ2-7; v_call: TRBV4-2; cdr3_length: 11; cdr3_aa: CASLQANEQYF
clone_size: .; d_call: .; j_call: TRBJ2-4; v_call: TRBV7-9; cdr3_length: 16; cdr3_aa: CASSFSHSVAKNIQYF
clone_size: many; d_call: .; j_call: TRBJ1-1; v_call: TRBV7-2; cdr3_length: 13; cdr3_aa: CASSQGQYTEAFF